Listed below are T cell receptor beta chains from one sample, sequenced in a study of T-cell reconstitution after alpha-beta-depleted transplantation in children. TCRdb recomputed calls from the PCR reads with MiXCR, one row per CDR3 protein. Of 240,000 or so distinct CDR3 sequences detected, approximately 12% appear once; the ten largest clones hold roughly 2.6%. Sequencing was performed on PBMCs from the stem cell graft donor, taken from the stem cell graft. Receptors were obtained from a human donor who donated a stem cell graft to a child with acute lymphoblastic leukemia. Both conserved end residues are part of each CDR3. A D gene is named only where the DNA matches it firmly. Rows may omit the clone size; those that give it use once, few, many or a size class.

TRBJ2-3,TRBV4-2,few,TRBD2,CASSQDEASGLTDTQYF,TGTGCCAGCAGCCAAGATGAGGCTAGCGGCCTCACAGATACGCAGTATTTT
TRBJ1-1,TRBV7-9,NA,NA,CASSPGLLCEAFF,TGTGCCAGCAGCCCGGGGCTGCTCTGCGAAGCTTTCTTT
TRBJ1-1,TRBV6-1,many,NA,CASSPQGVVTEAFF,TGTGCCAGCAGTCCACAGGGAGTAGTGACTGAAGCTTTCTTT
TRBJ2-2,TRBV5-6,many,TRBD2,CASVSLAGTNTGELFF,TGTGCCAGCGTTTCTCTAGCGGGCACGAACACCGGGGAGCTGTTTTTT
TRBJ1-5,TRBV7-9,many,NA,CASSPGGVSNQPQHF,TGTGCCAGCAGCCCGGGGGGGGTTAGCAATCAGCCCCAGCATTTT
TRBJ2-2,TRBV15,many,NA,CATSRGQGLNTGELFF,TGTGCCACCAGCAGAGGCCAGGGCTTGAACACCGGGGAGCTGTTTTTT
TRBJ1-6,TRBV10-3,many,NA,CAISDWGSNSPLHF,TGTGCCATCAGTGACTGGGGTAGTAATTCACCCCTCCACTTT
TRBJ1-5,TRBV5-6,many,NA,CASSRWTDSNQPQHF,TGTGCCAGCAGCCGTTGGACCGATAGCAATCAGCCCCAGCATTTT
TRBJ1-6,TRBV2,many,TRBD1,CASSPGQTNSPLHF,TGTGCCAGCAGTCCGGGACAGACTAATTCACCCCTCCACTTT
TRBJ2-1,TRBV10-3,few,NA,CATSGENEQFF,TGTGCCACCTCAGGAGAGAATGAGCAGTTCTTC
TRBJ1-6,TRBV4-3,many,NA,CASSQALAGTDNSPLHF,TGCGCCAGCAGCCAAGCTCTGGCGGGGACCGATAATTCACCCCTCCACTTT
TRBJ2-3,TRBV5-1,many,TRBD2,CASSLLSSGATDTQYF,TGCGCCAGCAGCTTGTTGTCTAGCGGTGCCACAGATACGCAGTATTTT
TRBJ2-3,TRBV9,many,TRBD1,CASSATGTGTFYTQYF,TGTGCCAGCAGCGCCACCGGGACAGGGACATTCTATACGCAGTATTTT
TRBJ2-1,TRBV5-1,many,TRBD1,CASSPGQGASVGEQFF,TGCGCCAGCAGCCCGGGACAGGGGGCGTCCGTGGGTGAGCAGTTCTTC
TRBJ2-7,TRBV25-1,NA,NA,CASANRAEQYF,TGTGCCAGCGCAAACAGGGCCGAGCAGTACTTC
TRBJ2-5,TRBV20-1,many,NA,CSAPSVGLETQYF,TGCAGTGCGCCTAGCGTCGGCCTAGAGACCCAGTACTTC